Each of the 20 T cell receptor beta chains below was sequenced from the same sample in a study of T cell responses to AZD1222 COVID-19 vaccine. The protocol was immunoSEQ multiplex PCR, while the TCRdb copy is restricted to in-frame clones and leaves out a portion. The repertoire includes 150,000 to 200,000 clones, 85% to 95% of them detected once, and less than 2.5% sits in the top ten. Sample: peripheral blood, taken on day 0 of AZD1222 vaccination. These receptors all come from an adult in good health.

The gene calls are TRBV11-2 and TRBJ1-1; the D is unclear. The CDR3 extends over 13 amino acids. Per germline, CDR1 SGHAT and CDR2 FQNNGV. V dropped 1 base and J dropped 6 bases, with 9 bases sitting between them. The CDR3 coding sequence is TGTGCCAGCAGCTTAGTGCTGGGGTCTGAAGCTTTCTTT. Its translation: CASSLVLGSEAFF.

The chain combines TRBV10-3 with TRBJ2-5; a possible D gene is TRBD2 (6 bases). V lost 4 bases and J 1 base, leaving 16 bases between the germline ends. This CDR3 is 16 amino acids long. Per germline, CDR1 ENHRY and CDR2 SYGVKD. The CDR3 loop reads CAISGTGLGGQETQYF. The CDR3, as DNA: TGTGCCATCAGTGGGACGGGTTTGGGGGGCCAAGAGACCCAGTACTTC.

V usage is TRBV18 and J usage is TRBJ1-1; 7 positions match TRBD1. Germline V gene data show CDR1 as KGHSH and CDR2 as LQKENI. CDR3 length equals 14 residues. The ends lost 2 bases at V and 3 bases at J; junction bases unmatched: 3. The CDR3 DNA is TGTGCCAGCTCACCAAGACAGGGTGACACTGAAGCTTTCTTT. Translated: CASSPRQGDTEAFF. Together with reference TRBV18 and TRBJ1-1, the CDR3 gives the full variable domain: NAGVMQNPRHLVRRRGQEARLRCSPMKGHSHVYWYRQLPEEGLKFMVYLQKENIIDESGMPKERFSAEFPKEGPSILRIQQVVRGDSAAYFCASSPRQGDTEAFFGQGTRLTVV.

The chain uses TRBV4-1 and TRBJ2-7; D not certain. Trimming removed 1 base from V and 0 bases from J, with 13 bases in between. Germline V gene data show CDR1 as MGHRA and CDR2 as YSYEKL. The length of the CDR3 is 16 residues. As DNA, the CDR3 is TGCGCCAGCAGCCAAGTGGCCGTGGGATTCTCCTACGAGCAGTACTTC. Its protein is CASSQVAVGFSYEQYF.

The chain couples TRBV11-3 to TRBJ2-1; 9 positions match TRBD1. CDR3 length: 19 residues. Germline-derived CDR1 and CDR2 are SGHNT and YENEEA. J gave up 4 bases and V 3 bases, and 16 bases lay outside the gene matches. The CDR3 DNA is TGTGCCAGCAGCTTCGTCTCGGGACGGGACAGGGCCGTATACAATGAGCAGTTCTTC. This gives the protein CASSFVSGRDRAVYNEQFF.

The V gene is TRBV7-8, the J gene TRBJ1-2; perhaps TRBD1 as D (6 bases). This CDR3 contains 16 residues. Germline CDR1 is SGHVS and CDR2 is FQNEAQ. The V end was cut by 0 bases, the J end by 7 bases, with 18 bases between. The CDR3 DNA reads TGTGCCAGCAGCTTAGCCTTTAGAACAGGGATAATTGGCTACACCTTC. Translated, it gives CASSLAFRTGIIGYTF.

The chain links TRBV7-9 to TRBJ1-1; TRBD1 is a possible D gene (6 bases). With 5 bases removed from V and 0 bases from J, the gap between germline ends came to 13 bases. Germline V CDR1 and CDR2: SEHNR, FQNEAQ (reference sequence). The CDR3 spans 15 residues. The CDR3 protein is CASSRAGDMNTEAFF. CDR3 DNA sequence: TGTGCCAGCAGCAGAGCGGGGGACATGAACACTGAAGCTTTCTTT.

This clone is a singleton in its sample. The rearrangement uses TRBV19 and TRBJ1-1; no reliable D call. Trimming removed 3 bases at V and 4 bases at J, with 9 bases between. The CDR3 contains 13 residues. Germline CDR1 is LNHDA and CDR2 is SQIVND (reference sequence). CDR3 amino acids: CASSIVGGTEAFF. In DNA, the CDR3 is TGTGCCAGTAGTATTGTGGGTGGCACTGAAGCTTTCTTT.

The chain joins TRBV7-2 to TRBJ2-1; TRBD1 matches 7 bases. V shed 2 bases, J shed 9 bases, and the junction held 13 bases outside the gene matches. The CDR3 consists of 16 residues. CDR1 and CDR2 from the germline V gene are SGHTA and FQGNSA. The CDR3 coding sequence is TGTGCCAGCAGCTTATTCGGTCTTGACAGGGCCGGTGAGCAGTTCTTC. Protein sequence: CASSLFGLDRAGEQFF.

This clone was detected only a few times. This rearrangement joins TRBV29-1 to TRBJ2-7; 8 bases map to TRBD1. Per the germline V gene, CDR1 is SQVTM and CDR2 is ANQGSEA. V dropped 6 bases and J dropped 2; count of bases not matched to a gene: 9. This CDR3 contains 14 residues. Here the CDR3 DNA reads TGCAGCGTAGCCGGACAGACAGGGGCCTACGAGCAGTACTTC. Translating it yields CSVAGQTGAYEQYF.

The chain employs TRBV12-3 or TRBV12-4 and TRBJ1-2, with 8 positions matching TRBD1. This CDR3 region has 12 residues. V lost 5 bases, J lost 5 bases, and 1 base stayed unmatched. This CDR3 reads CASSQGAYGYTF. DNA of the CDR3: TGTGCCAGCAGTCAGGGGGCGTATGGCTACACCTTC.

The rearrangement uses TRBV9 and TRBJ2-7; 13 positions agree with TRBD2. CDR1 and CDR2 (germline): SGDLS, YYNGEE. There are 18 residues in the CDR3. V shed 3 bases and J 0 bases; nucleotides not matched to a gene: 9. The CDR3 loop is CASSAPGTSGVHSYEQYF. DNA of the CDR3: TGTGCCAGCAGCGCACCCGGGACTAGCGGGGTACACTCCTACGAGCAGTACTTC.

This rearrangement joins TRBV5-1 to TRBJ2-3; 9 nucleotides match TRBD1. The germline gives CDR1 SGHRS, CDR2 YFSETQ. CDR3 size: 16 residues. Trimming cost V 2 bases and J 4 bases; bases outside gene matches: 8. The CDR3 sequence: CASSFSVNRGPDTQYF. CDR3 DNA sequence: TGCGCCAGCAGCTTTTCGGTGAACAGGGGGCCAGATACGCAGTATTTT.

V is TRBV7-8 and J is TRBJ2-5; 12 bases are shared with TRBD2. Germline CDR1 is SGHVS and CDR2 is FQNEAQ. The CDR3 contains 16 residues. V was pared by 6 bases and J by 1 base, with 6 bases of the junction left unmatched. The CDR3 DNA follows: TGTGCCAGCAGACTAGCGGGGGGCCGGAGCCAAGAGACCCAGTACTTC. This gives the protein CASRLAGGRSQETQYF.

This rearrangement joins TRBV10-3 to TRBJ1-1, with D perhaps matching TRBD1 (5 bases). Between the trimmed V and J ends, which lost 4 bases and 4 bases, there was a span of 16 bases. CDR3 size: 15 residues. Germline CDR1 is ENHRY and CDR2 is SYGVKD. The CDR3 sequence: CAISGGGREGTEAFF. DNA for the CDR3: TGTGCCATCAGTGGCGGCGGCAGGGAAGGCACTGAAGCTTTCTTT.

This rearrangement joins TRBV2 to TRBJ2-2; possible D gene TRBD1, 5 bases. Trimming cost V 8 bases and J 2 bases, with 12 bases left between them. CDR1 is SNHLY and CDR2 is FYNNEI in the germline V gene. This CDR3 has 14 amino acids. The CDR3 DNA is TGTGCCAGCGTTGGGCAGGGCAACACCGGGGAGCTGTTTTTT. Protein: CASVGQGNTGELFF.

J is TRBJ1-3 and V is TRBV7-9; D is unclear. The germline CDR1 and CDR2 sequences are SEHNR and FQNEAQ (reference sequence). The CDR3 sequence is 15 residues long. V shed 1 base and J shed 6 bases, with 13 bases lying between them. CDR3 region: CASSLGRAPANTIYF. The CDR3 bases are TGTGCCAGCAGCTTAGGCCGGGCTCCAGCAAACACCATATATTTT.

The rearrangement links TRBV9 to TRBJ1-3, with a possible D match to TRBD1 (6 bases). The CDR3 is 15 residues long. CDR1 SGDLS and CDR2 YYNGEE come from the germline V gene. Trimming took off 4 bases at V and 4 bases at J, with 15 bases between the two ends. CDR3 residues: CASSPRGGLGNTIYF. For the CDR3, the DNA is TGTGCCAGCAGCCCCCGCGGGGGGCTCGGAAACACCATATATTTT.

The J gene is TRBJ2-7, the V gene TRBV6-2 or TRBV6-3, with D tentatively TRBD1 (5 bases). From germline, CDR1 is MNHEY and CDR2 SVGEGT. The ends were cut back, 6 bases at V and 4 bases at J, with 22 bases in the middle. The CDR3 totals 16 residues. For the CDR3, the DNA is TGTGCCAGCAGCCGACCCCCTACGACAGCAGGATACGAGCAGTACTTC. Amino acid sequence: CASSRPPTTAGYEQYF.

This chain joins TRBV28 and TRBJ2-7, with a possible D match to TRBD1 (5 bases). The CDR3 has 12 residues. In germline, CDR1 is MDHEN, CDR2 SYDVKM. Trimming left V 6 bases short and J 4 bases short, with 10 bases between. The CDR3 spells CASSSTEYEQYF. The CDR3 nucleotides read TGTGCCAGCAGCTCGACAGAATACGAGCAGTACTTC.